The 28 T cell receptor beta chains below all came from one sample that was sequenced in a study of cytomegalovirus exposure and HLA in healthy donors. The PCR made use of 60 Vbeta and 13 Jbeta primers. Measured with immunoSEQ multiplex PCR; TCRdb has only the in-frame clones, and not every one. This table holds about 300,000 clones, more than 80% found once. Source material: PBMCs. These receptors were taken from a man aged 35-49 years in good health and CMV-seropositive.

In its sample, this clone was seen a few times. The chain is built from TRBV9 and TRBJ2-7; TRBD2 might be the D (7 bases). Per germline, CDR1 SGDLS and CDR2 YYNGEE. V was trimmed by 0 bases and J by 5 bases, leaving 12 bases between them. The CDR3 covers 14 residues. CDR3 protein: CASSVGGGRNEQYF. For the CDR3, the DNA is TGTGCCAGCAGCGTAGGGGGGGGGCGCAACGAGCAGTACTTC.

The chain recombines TRBV5-4 with TRBJ2-7; 7 bases match TRBD1. The CDR3 has 13 residues. J was trimmed by 7 bases and V by 3 bases; bases with no gene match: 7. Per the germline V gene, CDR1 is SGHNT and CDR2 is YYREEE (reference sequence). The CDR3 nucleotides are TGTGCCAGCAGCTCCAGGGGGAAGGGAGAGCAGTACTTC. Protein: CASSSRGKGEQYF.

V is TRBV5-1 and J is TRBJ2-7, with 9 bases lining up with TRBD2. Trimming removed 0 bases from V and 6 bases from J; junction bases left unmatched: 4. The CDR3 has 14 amino acids. The germline V gene encodes CDR1 SGHRS and CDR2 YFSETQ. The CDR3 nucleotides are TGCGCCAGCAGCTTGGAGGGACTAGCTCTCGAGCAGTACTTC. Its translation is CASSLEGLALEQYF.

The chain is built from TRBV13 and TRBJ1-1, with D possibly being TRBD1 (5 bases). V lost 4 bases and J 5 bases, leaving 17 bases between the germline ends. Germline V lookup: CDR1 PRHDT, CDR2 FYEKMQ (reference sequence). The CDR3 runs to 15 residues. In nucleotides, the CDR3 is TGTGCCAGCAGCTCGGGACGGGGGGGTGAGACTGAAGCTTTCTTT. Translating it yields CASSSGRGGETEAFF.

V gene TRBV7-8 combines with J gene TRBJ2-2; D is perhaps TRBD2 (5 bases). This CDR3 is built from 16 residues. Germline V lookup: CDR1 SGHVS, CDR2 FQNEAQ. Trimming removed 0 bases at V and 7 bases at J, with 15 bases between. The CDR3 DNA is TGTGCCAGCAGCTTAGCTTCCGTTCGGAGCGGCGGGGAGCTGTTTTTT. Translating gives CASSLASVRSGGELFF.

The chain combines TRBV5-6 with TRBJ2-7; D is perhaps TRBD1 (5 bases). The CDR3 is made up of 14 amino acids. V lost 3 bases and J lost 0, with 10 bases in between. The germline V gene has CDR1 SGHDT and CDR2 YYEEEE. In DNA, the CDR3 is TGTGCCAGCAGCTCGACAGAATCCTCCTACGAGCAGTACTTC. It encodes CASSSTESSYEQYF. Combining the CDR3 with reference TRBV5-6 and TRBJ2-7 gives the whole variable domain DAGVTQSPTHLIKTRGQQVTLRCSPKSGHDTVSWYQQALGQGPQFIFQYYEEEERQRGNFPDRFSGHQFPNYSSELNVNALLLGDSALYLCASSSTESSYEQYFGPGTRLTVT.

The V gene is TRBV11-2, the J gene TRBJ1-2; D is ambiguous. This CDR3 has 12 residues. CDR1 and CDR2 from the germline V gene are SGHAT and FQNNGV. V was pared by 2 bases and J by 11 bases, with 12 bases between. The CDR3 protein is CASSLFGEWYTF. The CDR3 nucleotides read TGTGCCAGCAGCTTATTCGGAGAATGGTACACCTTC.

The genes are TRBV13 and TRBJ1-2; no clear D. The ends were cut back, 5 bases at V and 2 bases at J, with 15 bases in the middle. Germline values: CDR1 PRHDT, CDR2 FYEKMQ (reference sequence). This CDR3 has 15 amino acids. In nucleotides, the CDR3 is TGTGCCAGCAGCCTGCGAGGGCGAGGCAACTATGGCTACACCTTC. Its translation: CASSLRGRGNYGYTF.

The V call is TRBV4-3, the J call TRBJ2-1; D is ambiguous. Germline loops: CDR1 LGHNA, CDR2 YSLEER. The CDR3 consists of 14 residues. V was pared by 1 base and J by 0 bases, with 4 bases between. The CDR3 loop reads CASSQGSSYNEQFF. In DNA form, the CDR3 reads TGCGCCAGCAGCCAAGGTAGCTCCTACAATGAGCAGTTCTTC.

This clone has a handful of counts. The chain is built from TRBV2 and TRBJ2-7; TRBD1 matches 8 bases. Trimming at V came to 7 bases and at J to 1 base, leaving 3 bases not matched to a gene. CDR3 length: 13 amino acids. Germline CDR1 is SNHLY and CDR2 is FYNNEI. DNA of the CDR3: TGTGCCAGCACTGGACAGGGATCCTACGAGCAGTACTTC. Protein: CASTGQGSYEQYF.

The chain links TRBV10-1 to TRBJ2-3; TRBD1 is a possible D gene (5 bases). Germline values: CDR1 WNHNN, CDR2 SYGVQD (reference sequence). The CDR3 contains 13 residues. The V end lost 7 bases, the J end lost 0 bases, and 8 bases lay between the germline ends. DNA of the CDR3: TGCGCCAGCACCCAGGGTAGCACAGATACGCAGTATTTT. It encodes CASTQGSTDTQYF.

The V and J genes are TRBV18 and TRBJ1-4, with D possibly matching TRBD1 (6 bases). V lost 2 bases and J lost 7, with 14 bases in between. Germline-derived CDR1 and CDR2 are KGHSH and LQKENI. The CDR3 length is 15 residues. CDR3 in amino acids: CASSPRQVDSEKLFF. As DNA, the CDR3 is TGTGCCAGCTCACCAAGACAGGTTGACAGTGAAAAACTGTTTTTT.

The rearrangement joins TRBV11-3 to TRBJ2-5, with 9 bases that match TRBD2. The CDR3 is 15 amino acids. With 3 bases clipped from V and 2 bases from J, the junction kept 4 bases outside the gene matches. In germline, CDR1 is SGHNT, CDR2 YENEEA. The CDR3 DNA reads as TGTGCCAGCAGCTTCGGGGCGGGAGGGCAAGAGACCCAGTACTTC. It yields the protein CASSFGAGGQETQYF.

This clone has only a few counts. The gene calls are TRBV10-3 and TRBJ2-5; 12 positions match TRBD2. The CDR3 covers 13 residues. Looked up from germline, CDR1 is ENHRY and CDR2 is SYGVKD. The junction had 11 bases not matched to a gene; V was cut back by 10 bases and J by 11 bases. CDR3 DNA sequence: TGTGCCACCAGCCAGCCTAGCGGGAGGGAGCAGTACTTC. Amino acid sequence: CATSQPSGREQYF.

This chain links TRBV27 with TRBJ1-5; D is unclear. In germline, CDR1 is MNHEY, CDR2 SMNVEV (reference sequence). Trimming shortened V by 5 bases and J by 2 bases, and 10 bases separated the two germline ends. This CDR3 spans 14 amino acids. The CDR3 protein is CASSVNRGNQPQHF. For the CDR3, the DNA is TGTGCCAGCAGTGTTAACCGGGGCAATCAGCCCCAGCATTTT.

The V and J genes are TRBV28 and TRBJ2-1, with 7 positions matching TRBD1. V lost 10 bases and J lost 2; bases outside the gene matches: 5. The CDR3 consists of 13 residues. The V gene's germline CDR1 is MDHEN and CDR2 SYDVKM. CDR3 coding DNA: TGTGCCACCGACAGGGACACCTACAATGAGCAGTTCTTC. Protein sequence: CATDRDTYNEQFF.

The gene calls are TRBV10-3 and TRBJ2-5; TRBD1 agrees at 7 bases. The ends lost 4 bases at V and 2 bases at J; junction bases unmatched: 4. This CDR3 region has 14 residues. The germline V gene encodes CDR1 ENHRY and CDR2 SYGVKD. CDR3: CAISGQGRQETQYF. The CDR3 DNA reads TGTGCCATCAGTGGACAGGGCAGACAAGAGACCCAGTACTTC.

This clone occurred many times. The V and J genes are TRBV16 and TRBJ1-5; D might be TRBD1 (5 bases). V lost 3 bases and J 4 bases, leaving 7 bases between the germline ends. The germline V gene has CDR1 KGHSY and CDR2 FQNENV. The length of the CDR3 is 13 residues. In DNA, the CDR3 is TGTGCCAGCAGCCAGCAGGGTAATCAGCCCCAGCATTTT. Translating gives CASSQQGNQPQHF.

The chain's CDR3 is CASVPQGRDSGNTIYF. CDR3 in DNA: TGTGCCAGCGTCCCCCAGGGGAGGGACTCTGGAAACACCATATATTTT. The rearrangement joins TRBV7-9 to TRBJ1-3, with D perhaps matching TRBD1 (6 bases). This CDR3 has 16 residues. V was trimmed by 8 bases and J by 0 bases, leaving 17 bases between them. Per the germline V gene, CDR1 is SEHNR and CDR2 is FQNEAQ (reference sequence).

The rearrangement uses TRBV4-3 and TRBJ2-7; the match to TRBD1 covers 7 bases. The CDR3 runs to 18 residues. Germline V gene data show CDR1 as LGHNA and CDR2 as YSLEER. The J segment lost 0 bases and the V segment lost 1 base, leaving 12 bases of the junction unmatched. CDR3 amino acids: CASSQATGTDYNSYEQYF. The CDR3 region has the DNA TGCGCCAGCAGCCAAGCCACCGGGACAGATTATAACTCCTACGAGCAGTACTTC.

This chain links TRBV6-4 with TRBJ2-1, with D tentatively TRBD1 (6 bases). The germline V and J ends were trimmed by 6 bases and 4 bases, with 16 bases remaining between them. Germline CDR1 reads MRHNA; CDR2 reads SNTAGT. The CDR3 spans 15 residues. The CDR3, as DNA: TGTGCCAGCAGCAGACAGGCTACGGATTACAATGAGCAGTTCTTC. Translated, it gives CASSRQATDYNEQFF.

As to this clone: A junction end diverges from the germline sequence, so it may reflect a read error. This rearrangement joins TRBV7-9 to TRBJ1-1; D is unresolved. The CDR3 loop spans 12 amino acids. Germline CDR1 is SEHNR and CDR2 is FQNEAQ (reference sequence). CDR3 DNA: TGTTCCAGCAGCCAAGAGCGGAGTGAAGCTTTCTTT. Amino acid sequence: CSSSQERSEAFF.

The chain combines TRBV5-1 with TRBJ2-7, with 12 bases aligning to TRBD2. This CDR3 spans 19 amino acids. With V trimmed by 0 bases and J by 3 bases, 13 bases remained unmatched. Per germline, CDR1 SGHRS and CDR2 YFSETQ. CDR3 in DNA: TGCGCCAGCAGCTTGGCCACAGGGACCGGGACTAGCGGGCTCTACGAGCAGTACTTC. Translating gives CASSLATGTGTSGLYEQYF.

The chain uses TRBV2 and TRBJ2-5, with 9 bases aligning to TRBD1. The J call may be faulty, since TRBJ2-7 better matches the DNA end. The CDR3 spans 13 residues. Per the germline V gene, CDR1 is SNHLY and CDR2 is FYNNEI. This CDR3 is CASSVDRGYEQYF. As DNA, the CDR3 is TGTGCCAGCAGTGTGGACAGGGGTTACGAGCAGTACTTC.

Here the CDR3 DNA reads TGTGCCAGTCAGGGGGCTAGGAACACCATATATTTT. This encodes CASQGARNTIYF. The chain joins TRBV28 to TRBJ1-3; 8 bases fit TRBD1. The germline V gene has CDR1 MDHEN and CDR2 SYDVKM. The junction had 5 bases not matched to a gene; V was cut back by 9 bases and J by 7 bases. This CDR3 has 12 amino acids.

This chain joins TRBV5-1 and TRBJ2-7, with a tentative D call TRBD1 (5 bases). The germline V gene encodes CDR1 SGHRS and CDR2 YFSETQ. This CDR3 spans 14 amino acids. Trimming took 3 bases from V and 3 from J, leaving 13 bases between them. CDR3 bases: TGCGCCAGCAGCTGGGCACGGACAAACTACGAGCAGTACTTC. It translates to CASSWARTNYEQYF.

This clone appeared once. The rearrangement joins TRBV16 to TRBJ1-1, with 8 positions matching TRBD1. CDR1 is KGHSY, CDR2 FQNENV, per germline. This CDR3 is 15 amino acids long. J gave up 5 bases and V 1 base, and 6 bases lay outside the gene matches. CDR3: CASSQWETGETEAFF. The CDR3 DNA follows: TGTGCCAGCAGCCAATGGGAGACAGGGGAAACTGAAGCTTTCTTT.

V and J are TRBV25-1 and TRBJ2-1, with D uncertain. Germline assignment: CDR1 MGHDK and CDR2 SYGVNS. CDR3 length: 15 amino acids. Trimming removed 2 bases at V and 0 bases at J, with 8 bases between. DNA of the CDR3: TGTGCCAGCAGTGAAGAACAGAGCTCCTACAATGAGCAGTTCTTC. Translated, it gives CASSEEQSSYNEQFF.